These 2 T cell receptor beta chains originate from one sample sequenced in a study of blood T cell repertoires in COVID-19. Measured with immunoSEQ multiplex PCR; TCRdb has only the in-frame clones, and not every one. The repertoire holds 100,000 to 150,000 clones, with about 80% as singletons. The sequencing sample was made of peripheral blood. These TCRs come from a man between 60 and 70 years old with acute or convalescent COVID-19.

This clone has a handful of counts. The chain uses TRBV27 and TRBJ1-2; D is ambiguous. This CDR3 region has 14 residues. V was clipped by 5 bases and J by 4 bases, with 14 bases between them. CDR1 and CDR2 from the germline V gene are MNHEY and SMNVEV (reference sequence). CDR3 coding DNA: TGTGCCAGCAGTCCTCAATTTCGGGGCTATGGCTACACCTTC. It codes for CASSPQFRGYGYTF.

The gene calls are TRBV7-3 and TRBJ2-2, with D possibly matching TRBD2 (5 bases). The CDR3 is 14 amino acids. CDR1 is SGHTA, CDR2 FQGTGA, per germline. Trimming left V 5 bases short and J 7 bases short, with 14 bases between. The CDR3 loop reads CASSKDGGGGELFF. The CDR3 bases are TGTGCCAGCAGCAAAGACGGAGGTGGCGGGGAGCTGTTTTTT.